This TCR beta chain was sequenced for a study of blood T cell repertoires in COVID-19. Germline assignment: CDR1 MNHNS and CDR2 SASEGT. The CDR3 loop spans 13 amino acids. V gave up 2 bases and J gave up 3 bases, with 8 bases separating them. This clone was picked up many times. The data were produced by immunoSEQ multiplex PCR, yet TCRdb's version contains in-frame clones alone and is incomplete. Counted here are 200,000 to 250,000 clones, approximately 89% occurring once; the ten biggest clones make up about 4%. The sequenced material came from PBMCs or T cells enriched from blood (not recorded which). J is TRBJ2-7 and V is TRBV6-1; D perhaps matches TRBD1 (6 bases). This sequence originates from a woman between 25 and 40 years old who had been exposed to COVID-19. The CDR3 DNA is TGTGCCAGCAGTGAACTGGACAGCTACGAGCAGTACTTC. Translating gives CASSELDSYEQYF.